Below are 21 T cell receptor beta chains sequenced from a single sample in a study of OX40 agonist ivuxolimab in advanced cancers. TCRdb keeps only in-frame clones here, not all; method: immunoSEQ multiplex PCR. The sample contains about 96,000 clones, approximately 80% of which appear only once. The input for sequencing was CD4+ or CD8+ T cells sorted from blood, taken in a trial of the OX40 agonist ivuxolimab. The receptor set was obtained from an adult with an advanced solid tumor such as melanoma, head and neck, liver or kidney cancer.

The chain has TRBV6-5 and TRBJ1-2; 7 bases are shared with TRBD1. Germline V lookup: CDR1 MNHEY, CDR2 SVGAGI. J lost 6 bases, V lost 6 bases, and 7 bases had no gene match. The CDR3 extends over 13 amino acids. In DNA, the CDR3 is TGTGCCAGCAGCCCTACAGGGGAGGATGGCTACACCTTC. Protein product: CASSPTGEDGYTF.

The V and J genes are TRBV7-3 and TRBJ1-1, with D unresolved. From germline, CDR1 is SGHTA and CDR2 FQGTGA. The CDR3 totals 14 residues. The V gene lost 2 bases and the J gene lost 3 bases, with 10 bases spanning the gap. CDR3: CASSLLGSDTEAFF. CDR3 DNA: TGTGCCAGCAGCTTACTCGGATCTGACACTGAAGCTTTCTTT.

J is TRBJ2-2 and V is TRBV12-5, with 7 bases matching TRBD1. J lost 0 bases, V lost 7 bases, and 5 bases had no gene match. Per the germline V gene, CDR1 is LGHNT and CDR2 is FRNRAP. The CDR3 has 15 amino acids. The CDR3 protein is CASAVGQSNTGELFF. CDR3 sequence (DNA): TGTGCTAGTGCCGTGGGACAGTCGAACACCGGGGAGCTGTTTTTT.

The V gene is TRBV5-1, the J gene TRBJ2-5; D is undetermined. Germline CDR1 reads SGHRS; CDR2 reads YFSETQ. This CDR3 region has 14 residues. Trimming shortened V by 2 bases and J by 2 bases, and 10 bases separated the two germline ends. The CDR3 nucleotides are TGCGCCAGCAGCTTCGGTGGTGGACAAGAGACCCAGTACTTC. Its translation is CASSFGGGQETQYF. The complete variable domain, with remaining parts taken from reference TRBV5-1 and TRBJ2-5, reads KAGVTQTPRYLIKTRGQQVTLSCSPISGHRSVSWYQQTPGQGLQFLFEYFSETQRNKGNFPGRFSGRQFSNSRSEMNVSTLELGDSALYLCASSFGGGQETQYFGPGTRLLVL.

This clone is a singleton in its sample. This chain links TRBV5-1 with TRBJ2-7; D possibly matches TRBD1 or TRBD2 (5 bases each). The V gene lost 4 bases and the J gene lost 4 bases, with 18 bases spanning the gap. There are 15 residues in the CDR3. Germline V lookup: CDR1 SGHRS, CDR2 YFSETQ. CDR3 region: CASSPLSGASYEQYF. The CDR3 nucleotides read TGCGCCAGCAGCCCATTATCCGGGGCCAGTTACGAGCAGTACTTC.

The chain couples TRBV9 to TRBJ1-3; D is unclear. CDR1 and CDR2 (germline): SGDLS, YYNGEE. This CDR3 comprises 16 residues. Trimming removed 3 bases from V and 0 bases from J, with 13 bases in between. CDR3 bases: TGTGCCAGCAGCGGAACCAGGACGGTCTCTGGAAACACCATATATTTT. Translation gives CASSGTRTVSGNTIYF.

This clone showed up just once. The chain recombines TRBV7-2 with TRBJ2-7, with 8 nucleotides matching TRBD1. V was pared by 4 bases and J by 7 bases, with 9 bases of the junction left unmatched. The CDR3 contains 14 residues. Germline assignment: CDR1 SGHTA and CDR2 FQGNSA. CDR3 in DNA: TGTGCCAGCAGCTCCGGGACAGGACCTTTGGAGCAGTACTTC. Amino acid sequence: CASSSGTGPLEQYF.

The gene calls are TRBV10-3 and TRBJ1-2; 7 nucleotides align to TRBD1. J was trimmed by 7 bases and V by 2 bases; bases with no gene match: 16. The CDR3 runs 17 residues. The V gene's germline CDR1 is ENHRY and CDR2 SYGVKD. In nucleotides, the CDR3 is TGTGCCATCAGTGAGGACCACAGGGGCCCCTTATCGGGTGGCTACACCTTC. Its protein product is CAISEDHRGPLSGGYTF.

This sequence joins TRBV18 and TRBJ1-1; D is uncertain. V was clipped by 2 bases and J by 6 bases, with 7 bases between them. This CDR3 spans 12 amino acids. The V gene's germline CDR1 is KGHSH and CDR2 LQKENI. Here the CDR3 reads CASSPGIAEAFF. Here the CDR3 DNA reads TGTGCCAGCTCACCAGGGATCGCTGAAGCTTTCTTT.

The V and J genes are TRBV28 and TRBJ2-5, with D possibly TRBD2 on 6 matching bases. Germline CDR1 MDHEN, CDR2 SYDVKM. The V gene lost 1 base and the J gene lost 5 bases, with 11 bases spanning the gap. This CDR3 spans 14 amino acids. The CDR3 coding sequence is TGTGCCAGCAGTTTATTGGAGGGGTTGGAGACCCAGTACTTC. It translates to CASSLLEGLETQYF.

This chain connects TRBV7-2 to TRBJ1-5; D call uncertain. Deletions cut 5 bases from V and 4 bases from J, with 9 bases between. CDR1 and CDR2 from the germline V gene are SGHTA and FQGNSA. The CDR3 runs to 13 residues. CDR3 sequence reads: CASSPSGNQPQHF. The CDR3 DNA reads TGTGCCAGCAGCCCCTCTGGGAATCAGCCCCAGCATTTT.

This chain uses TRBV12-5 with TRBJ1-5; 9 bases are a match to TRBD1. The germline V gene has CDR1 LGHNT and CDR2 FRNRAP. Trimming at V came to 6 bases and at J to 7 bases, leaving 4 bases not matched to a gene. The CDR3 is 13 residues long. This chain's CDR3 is CASGGQGGQPQHF. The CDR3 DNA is TGTGCTAGTGGGGGACAGGGAGGCCAGCCCCAGCATTTT.

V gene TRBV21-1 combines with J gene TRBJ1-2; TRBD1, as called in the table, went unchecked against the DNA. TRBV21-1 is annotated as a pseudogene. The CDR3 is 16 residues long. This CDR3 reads CASSKAIAGGNYGYTF. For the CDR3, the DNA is TGTGCCAGCAGCAAAGCGATAGCAGGGGGCAACTATGGCTACACCTTC.

DNA of the CDR3: TGTGCCAGCAGCACAAGACTAGCTACAGCCGGAGATACGCAGTATTTT. This gives the protein CASSTRLATAGDTQYF. The rearrangement links TRBV7-9 to TRBJ2-3; 7 bases map to TRBD2. After removal of 5 bases from V and 5 bases from J, the junction contained 13 bases not matched to a gene. Germline V lookup: CDR1 SEHNR, CDR2 FQNEAQ (reference sequence). The CDR3 has 16 residues.

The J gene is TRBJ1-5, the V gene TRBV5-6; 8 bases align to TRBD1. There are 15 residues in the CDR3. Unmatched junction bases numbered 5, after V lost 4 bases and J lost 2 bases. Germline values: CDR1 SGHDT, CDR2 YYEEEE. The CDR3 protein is CASSLGQEGNQPQHF. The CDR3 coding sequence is TGTGCCAGCAGCCTGGGACAGGAAGGCAATCAGCCCCAGCATTTT. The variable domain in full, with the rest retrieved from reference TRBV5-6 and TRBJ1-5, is DAGVTQSPTHLIKTRGQQVTLRCSPKSGHDTVSWYQQALGQGPQFIFQYYEEEERQRGNFPDRFSGHQFPNYSSELNVNALLLGDSALYLCASSLGQEGNQPQHFGDGTRLSIL.

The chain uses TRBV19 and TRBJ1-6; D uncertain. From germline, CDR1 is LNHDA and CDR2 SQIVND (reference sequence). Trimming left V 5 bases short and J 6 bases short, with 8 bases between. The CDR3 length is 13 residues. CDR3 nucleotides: TGTGCCAGTAGTCCAACGGCTAATTCACCCCTCCACTTT. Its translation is CASSPTANSPLHF. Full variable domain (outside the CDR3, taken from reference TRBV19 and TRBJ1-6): DGGITQSPKYLFRKEGQNVTLSCEQNLNHDAMYWYRQDPGQGLRLIYYSQIVNDFQKGDIAEGYSVSREKKESFPLTVTSAQKNPTAFYLCASSPTANSPLHFGNGTRLTVT.

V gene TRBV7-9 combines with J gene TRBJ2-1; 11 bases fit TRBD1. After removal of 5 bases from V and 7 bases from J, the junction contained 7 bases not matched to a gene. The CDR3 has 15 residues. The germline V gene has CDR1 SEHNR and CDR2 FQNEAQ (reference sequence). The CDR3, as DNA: TGTGCCAGCAGCCCCGGGGGACAGGGGGGGAATGAGCAGTTCTTC. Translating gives CASSPGGQGGNEQFF.

The CDR3 here is CASSVDRLNTEAFF. In DNA form, the CDR3 reads TGTGCCAGCAGCGTAGACCGATTGAACACTGAAGCTTTCTTT. The chain carries TRBV9 and TRBJ1-1, with unresolved D. The CDR3 sequence is 14 residues long. Looked up from germline, CDR1 is SGDLS and CDR2 is YYNGEE. V was pared by 0 bases and J by 0 bases, with 6 bases between.

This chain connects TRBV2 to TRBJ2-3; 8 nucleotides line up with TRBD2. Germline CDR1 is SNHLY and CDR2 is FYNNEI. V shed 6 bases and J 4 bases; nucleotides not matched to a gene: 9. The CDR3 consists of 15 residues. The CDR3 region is CASSSRGGQSDTQYF. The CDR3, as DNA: TGTGCCAGCAGCTCCCGGGGGGGCCAATCAGATACGCAGTATTTT.

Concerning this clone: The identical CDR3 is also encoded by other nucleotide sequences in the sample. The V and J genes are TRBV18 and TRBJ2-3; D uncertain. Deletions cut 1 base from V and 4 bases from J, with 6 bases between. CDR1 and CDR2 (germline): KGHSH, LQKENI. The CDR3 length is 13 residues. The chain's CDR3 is CASSPQVADTQYF. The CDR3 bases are TGTGCCAGCTCACCACAGGTGGCAGATACGCAGTATTTT. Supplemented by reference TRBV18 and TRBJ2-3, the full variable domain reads NAGVMQNPRHLVRRRGQEARLRCSPMKGHSHVYWYRQLPEEGLKFMVYLQKENIIDESGMPKERFSAEFPKEGPSILRIQQVVRGDSAAYFCASSPQVADTQYFGPGTRLTVL.

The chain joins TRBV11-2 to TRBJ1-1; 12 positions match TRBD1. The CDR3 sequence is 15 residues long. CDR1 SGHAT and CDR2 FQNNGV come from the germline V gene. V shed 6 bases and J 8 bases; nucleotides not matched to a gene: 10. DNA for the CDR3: TGTGCCAGCAGTCGACTTACCGGGACAGGGGGCGAAGCTTTCTTT. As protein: CASSRLTGTGGEAFF.